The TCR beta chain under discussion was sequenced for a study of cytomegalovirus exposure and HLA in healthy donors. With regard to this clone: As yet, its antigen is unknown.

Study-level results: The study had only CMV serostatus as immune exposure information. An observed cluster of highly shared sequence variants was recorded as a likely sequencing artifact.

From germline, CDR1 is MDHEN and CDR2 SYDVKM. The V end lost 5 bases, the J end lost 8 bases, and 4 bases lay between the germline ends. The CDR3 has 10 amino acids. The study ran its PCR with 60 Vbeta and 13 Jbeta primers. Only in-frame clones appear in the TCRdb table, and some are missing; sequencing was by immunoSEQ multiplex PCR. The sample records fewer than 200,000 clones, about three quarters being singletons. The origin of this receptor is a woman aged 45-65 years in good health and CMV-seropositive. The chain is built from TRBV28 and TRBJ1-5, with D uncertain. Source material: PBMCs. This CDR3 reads CASSREPQHF. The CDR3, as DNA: TGTGCCAGCAGTCGGGAGCCCCAGCATTTT.